This TCR beta chain originates from a study of T cell responses to AZD1222 COVID-19 vaccine. Trimming pared 4 bases from V and 2 bases from J, leaving 19 bases between. In germline, CDR1 is SGHTA, CDR2 FQGNSA. This CDR3 region has 17 residues. It was second doses at about 4 or about 12 weeks that were pooled. The protocol was immunoSEQ multiplex PCR, while the TCRdb copy is restricted to in-frame clones and leaves out a portion. The sample includes approximately 60,000 clones, 65% to 90% of them seen just once. The TCR was taken from an adult who received the AZD1222 COVID-19 vaccine. Material: peripheral blood, obtained 28 days after the second AZD1222 dose. This rearrangement joins TRBV7-2 to TRBJ2-3; a weak D match, TRBD2 (6 bases). DNA for the CDR3: TGTGCCAGCAGCTACCGTAGAGGCGCGGGATCCACAGATACGCAGTATTTT. Translating it yields CASSYRRGAGSTDTQYF.